One T cell receptor beta chain is described in this entry. The CDR3 loop spans 13 amino acids. Trimming pared 8 bases from V and 0 bases from J, leaving 8 bases between. Germline CDR1 reads SGHTA; CDR2 reads FQGNSA. This sample is part of a study of T cells in localized non-small cell lung cancer. Measured with immunoSEQ multiplex PCR; TCRdb has only the in-frame clones, and not every one. This table holds about 21,000 clones, about 85% found once. This TCR derives from a woman aged 40-69 years with stage II squamous cell lung carcinoma. The gene calls are TRBV7-2 and TRBJ1-3, with D uncertain. The sample here was PBMCs, taken before any cancer treatment. The CDR3 DNA is TGTGCCAGCGCACGGTTCTCTGGAAACACCATATATTTT. This codes for CASARFSGNTIYF.